This record looks at one T cell receptor beta chain sequence and its context. Antigen specificity is unknown. The CD4+ fraction was divided into a CD45RA+ naive subset and a CD45RA-negative memory subset. This record belongs to a study of shared clonotypes between healthy human individuals. General observations from the study: Clonotypes that were shared across a few donors made up around 5% of naive CD4 clonotypes.

The assay was carried out at the deep level. Data came from immunoSEQ multiplex PCR; TCRdb stores just in-frame clones and leaves some out. The sample carries 1.4 million or so clones, 97% to 99% recorded once. Germline V gene lookup returns CDR1 MGHDK and CDR2 SYGVNS. CDR3 length: 12 residues. V lost 2 bases and J lost 6, with 5 bases in between. The sample taken for sequencing was naive CD4+ T cells sorted from blood. Subset described: CD45RA+ positively selected. The clonotype originates from a man aged 25 to 45 in good health. V usage is TRBV25-1 and J usage is TRBJ2-1, with D uncertain. The CDR3 DNA is TGTGCCAGCAGTGAACACCGCAATGAGCAGTTCTTC. It specifies CASSEHRNEQFF.